These 29 T cell receptor beta chains were sequenced from one sample in a study of blood T cells in healthy people across ages (dated by TCRdb to the mid-2010s). Receptors were amplified or captured by 5' RACE. The reads were generated on an Illumina HiSeq 2500. The second PCR ran for about 7 to 11 cycles and used a J-beta primer mix along with a sample-barcoded 5' primer. TCRdb reprocessed the public reads (quality trimming at Q25 with fastp, clone calling with MiXCR) and kept in-frame beta chains. All rows with the same CDR3 protein become a single entry with the most common DNA and genes. The sample contains 1.5 million to 1.8 million distinct CDR3 sequences, roughly 43% of them found a single time. About 4% of the sample is held by the ten biggest clonotypes. Material: blood. The receptor source for this set is a woman under 30 in good health.

This clonotype was detected only a few times. In nucleotides, the CDR3 is TGTGCCAGCAGCAACGGAGGGCCACAGGAACACTATGGCTACACCTTC. Amino acid sequence: CASSNGGPQEHYGYTF. The J gene is TRBJ1-2, the V gene TRBV7-8, with a weak D call TRBD1 (5 bases). Germline CDR1 and CDR2: SGHVS and FQNEAQ. Deletions cut 5 bases from V and 3 bases from J, with 19 bases between. The CDR3 spans 16 residues.

The chain couples TRBV9 to TRBJ2-7; D remains ambiguous. In germline, CDR1 is SGDLS, CDR2 YYNGEE. The CDR3 spans 13 residues. The V gene lost 2 bases and the J gene lost 6 bases, with 12 bases spanning the gap. The CDR3 is CASSVSPYVEQYF. CDR3 DNA: TGTGCCAGCAGCGTTAGCCCCTACGTCGAGCAGTACTTC.

This clonotype was detected many times. The rearrangement links TRBV20-1 to TRBJ1-1; D not resolved. The germline V and J ends were trimmed by 2 bases and 1 base, with 5 bases remaining between them. The V gene's germline CDR1 is DFQATT and CDR2 SNEGSKA (reference sequence). The CDR3 sequence is 12 residues long. CDR3 loop: CSARRGNTEAFF. In nucleotides, the CDR3 is TGCAGTGCTAGAAGAGGGAACACTGAAGCTTTCTTT.

Concerning this clonotype itself: A much larger clone sits a single nucleotide away, making a read error possible. This sequence joins TRBV4-1 and TRBJ2-7, with 9 bases fitting TRBD1. The CDR3 runs to 15 residues. The V and J ends lost 5 bases and 7 bases, in that order; junction bases with no gene match: 12. The V gene's germline CDR1 is MGHRA and CDR2 YSYEKL. CDR3 in amino acids: CASSVHGTGLNEQYF. The CDR3 DNA is TGCGCCAGCAGCGTCCACGGGACAGGGTTAAATGAGCAGTACTTC.

This chain uses TRBV5-1 with TRBJ2-5; TRBD1 agrees at 8 bases. Germline CDR1 SGHRS, CDR2 YFSETQ. The CDR3 is 16 residues long. Germline trimming cut 1 base from V and 1 base from J; bases unmatched to any gene: 6. This CDR3 reads CASSLTGQALQETQYF. The CDR3 coding sequence is TGCGCCAGCAGCTTGACGGGACAGGCGCTCCAAGAGACCCAGTACTTC.

The V call is TRBV15, the J call TRBJ1-4, with a possible D match to TRBD1 (5 bases). V lost 0 bases and J 5 bases, leaving 10 bases between the germline ends. The V gene's germline CDR1 is LNHNV and CDR2 YYDKDF (reference sequence). The CDR3 runs 15 residues. The CDR3 coding sequence is TGTGCCACCAGCAGAGATAGGGGAGGCAATGAAAAACTGTTTTTT. Amino acid sequence: CATSRDRGGNEKLFF. The whole variable domain, remainder taken from reference TRBV15 and TRBJ1-4, is DAMVIQNPRYQVTQFGKPVTLSCSQTLNHNVMYWYQQKSSQAPKLLFHYYDKDFNNEADTPDNFQSRRPNTSFCFLDIRSPGLGDTAMYLCATSRDRGGNEKLFFGSGTQLSVL.

The table lists this clonotype with many counts. This sequence joins TRBV12-3 or TRBV12-4 and TRBJ1-2; 8 bases align to TRBD1. The CDR3 runs to 14 residues. Germline trimming cut 6 bases from V and 1 base from J; bases unmatched to any gene: 4. The CDR3 DNA is TGTGCCAGCAGCAGGACAGGGCTTAACTATGGCTACACCTTC. Protein: CASSRTGLNYGYTF.

Many counts were recorded for this clonotype. The chain recombines TRBV29-1 with TRBJ2-1, with D unclear. There are 13 residues in the CDR3. Deletions cut 6 bases from V and 0 bases from J, with 9 bases between. The germline V gene encodes CDR1 SQVTM and CDR2 ANQGSEA. The CDR3 protein is CSVDRSSYNEQFF. In nucleotides, the CDR3 is TGCAGCGTCGACCGGAGCTCCTACAATGAGCAGTTCTTC.

V gene TRBV4-1 combines with J gene TRBJ1-1, with unresolved D. CDR1 and CDR2 from the germline V gene are MGHRA and YSYEKL. The length of the CDR3 is 13 residues. V was cut by 4 bases and J by 5 bases, with 11 bases left in between. For the CDR3, the DNA is TGCGCCAGCAGCCTCGTTTCATGGACTGAAGCTTTCTTT. Translating gives CASSLVSWTEAFF.

This rearrangement joins TRBV20-1 to TRBJ2-1; TRBD2 might be the D (5 bases). V was cut by 6 bases and J by 0 bases, with 15 bases left in between. Germline loops: CDR1 DFQATT, CDR2 SNEGSKA (reference sequence). The CDR3 is made up of 15 amino acids. CDR3 protein: CSAPDWESSYNEQFF. CDR3 coding DNA: TGCAGTGCCCCGGACTGGGAGAGCTCCTACAATGAGCAGTTCTTC.

The V gene is TRBV4-1, the J gene TRBJ1-2; 9 bases are a match to TRBD1. Germline-derived CDR1 and CDR2 are MGHRA and YSYEKL. The J segment lost 4 bases and the V segment lost 3 bases, leaving 9 bases of the junction unmatched. The length of the CDR3 is 16 residues. In DNA form, the CDR3 reads TGCGCCAGCAGCCATATTCTAGGGACAGGGATCTATGGCTACACCTTC. This encodes CASSHILGTGIYGYTF.

The genes are TRBV12-3 or TRBV12-4 and TRBJ1-2; no clear D gene. V dropped 10 bases and J dropped 8 bases, with 5 bases sitting between them. The length of the CDR3 is 8 residues. The CDR3 sequence: CATEGYTF. In DNA, the CDR3 is TGTGCCACCGAAGGCTACACCTTC.

The CDR3: CASSPDRAGNQPQHF. For the CDR3, the DNA is TGTGCCAGCAGTCCGGACAGGGCGGGCAATCAGCCCCAGCATTTT. The chain is built from TRBV12-3 or TRBV12-4 and TRBJ1-5; the match to TRBD1 covers 8 bases. The CDR3 sequence is 15 residues long. The trim removed 5 bases at V and 2 bases at J, leaving 5 bases unmatched.

The chain uses TRBV7-9 and TRBJ1-6; D call uncertain. CDR1 is SEHNR, CDR2 FQNEAQ, per germline (reference sequence). V was trimmed by 5 bases and J by 3 bases, leaving 14 bases between them. This CDR3 has 16 amino acids. The CDR3 is CASSVGWRNYNSPLHF. For the CDR3, the DNA is TGTGCCAGCAGCGTAGGATGGCGGAACTATAATTCACCCCTCCACTTT. Full variable domain (missing parts from reference TRBV7-9 and TRBJ1-6): DTGVSQNPRHKITKRGQNVTFRCDPISEHNRLYWYRQTLGQGPEFLTYFQNEAQLEKSRLLSDRFSAERPKGSFSTLEIQRTEQGDSAMYLCASSVGWRNYNSPLHFGNGTRLTVT.

The chain has TRBV18 and TRBJ2-2; D may be TRBD1 (5 bases). The CDR3 length is 15 residues. V dropped 5 bases and J dropped 1 base, with 11 bases sitting between them. Looked up from germline, CDR1 is KGHSH and CDR2 is LQKENI. The CDR3 DNA reads TGTGCCAGCTCATCTGACAGCTTGAACACCGGGGAGCTGTTTTTT. This translates into CASSSDSLNTGELFF.

The rearrangement uses TRBV27 and TRBJ2-1, with TRBD2 identical over 14 bases. With V trimmed by 3 bases and J by 2 bases, 9 bases remained unmatched. Germline assignment: CDR1 MNHEY and CDR2 SMNVEV (reference sequence). CDR3 length equals 19 residues. In nucleotides, the CDR3 is TGTGCCAGCAGTTTCTACGGACTAGCGGGAGGAAGGCCCTACAATGAGCAGTTCTTC. Encoded protein: CASSFYGLAGGRPYNEQFF.

The chain couples TRBV4-3 to TRBJ1-3; D possibly corresponds to TRBD1 (5 bases). The V gene lost 0 bases and the J gene lost 0 bases, with 9 bases spanning the gap. The CDR3 loop spans 16 amino acids. Germline CDR1 and CDR2: LGHNA and YSLEER. CDR3: CASSQDQGISGNTIYF. The CDR3 DNA reads TGCGCCAGCAGCCAAGATCAGGGAATCTCTGGAAACACCATATATTTT.

This clonotype was picked up one time. The chain uses TRBV20-1 and TRBJ2-5; D may be TRBD1 (6 bases). With 1 base removed from V and 11 bases from J, the gap between germline ends came to 32 bases. Germline CDR1 and CDR2: DFQATT and SNEGSKA (reference sequence). The CDR3 consists of 18 residues. For the CDR3, the DNA is TGCAGTGCTAGAGTTTATCTCCGACAGGCCGGGTCCTACAATGAGCAGTACTTC. Translated: CSARVYLRQAGSYNEQYF.

The V and J genes are TRBV7-8 and TRBJ2-3; tentatively, D is TRBD1 (6 bases). The CDR3 extends over 16 amino acids. Trimming took 0 bases from V and 2 from J, leaving 12 bases between them. Germline V gene lookup returns CDR1 SGHVS and CDR2 FQNEAQ. The CDR3, as DNA: TGTGCCAGCAGCTTAGCGCAGGGGTGGAACACAGATACGCAGTATTTT. Residues: CASSLAQGWNTDTQYF. The full variable domain, in which reference TRBV7-8 and TRBJ2-3 provide the parts outside the CDR3, is GAGVSQSPRYKVAKRGQDVALRCDPISGHVSLFWYQQALGQGPEFLTYFQNEAQLDKSGLPSDRFFAERPEGSVSTLKIQRTQQEDSAVYLCASSLAQGWNTDTQYFGPGTRLTVL.

The chain has TRBV7-9 and TRBJ1-1; TRBD1 matches 7 bases. The CDR3 contains 15 residues. Trimming cost V 3 bases and J 5 bases; bases outside gene matches: 9. CDR1 is SEHNR, CDR2 FQNEAQ, per germline (reference sequence). The CDR3 DNA reads as TGTGCCAGCAGCTTGAGGCAAGGGGGCCGGACTGAAGCTTTCTTT. Protein product: CASSLRQGGRTEAFF.

This clonotype was detected only a few times. The V and J genes are TRBV18 and TRBJ2-5; tentatively, D is TRBD2 (6 bases). Germline V CDR1 and CDR2: KGHSH, LQKENI. Trimming shortened V by 6 bases and J by 1 base, and 9 bases separated the two germline ends. This CDR3 spans 13 amino acids. The CDR3 reads CASSPSAQETQYF. Here the CDR3 DNA reads TGTGCCAGCTCGCCTAGCGCCCAAGAGACCCAGTACTTC.

The rearrangement uses TRBV20-1 and TRBJ1-1; D remains unclear. V was pared by 6 bases and J by 5 bases, with 16 bases between. The CDR3 totals 13 residues. Germline CDR1 reads DFQATT; CDR2 reads SNEGSKA (reference sequence). The CDR3 protein is CSATEGLKTEAFF. In DNA, the CDR3 is TGCAGTGCCACGGAGGGCCTTAAAACTGAAGCTTTCTTT.

This rearrangement joins TRBV2 to TRBJ1-1; D call uncertain. V lost 6 bases and J 5 bases, leaving 13 bases between the germline ends. The CDR3 is 13 amino acids. The V gene's germline CDR1 is SNHLY and CDR2 FYNNEI. The CDR3 nucleotides are TGTGCCAGCAGGACCGGGTTTGCGACTGAAGCTTTCTTT. This encodes CASRTGFATEAFF.

This chain joins TRBV12-3 or TRBV12-4 and TRBJ1-5; D is perhaps TRBD1 (5 bases). V was clipped by 1 base and J by 3 bases, with 13 bases between them. This CDR3 comprises 16 residues. The DNA for the CDR3 is TGTGCCAGCAGTTTAGGTGACAGCCATAACAATCAGCCCCAGCATTTT. It yields the protein CASSLGDSHNNQPQHF.

This clonotype has a single count. This chain connects TRBV7-9 to TRBJ1-4; D is undetermined. The CDR3 runs to 14 residues. Germline V lookup: CDR1 SEHNR, CDR2 FQNEAQ (reference sequence). The germline V and J ends were trimmed by 1 base and 6 bases, with 9 bases remaining between them. CDR3 DNA sequence: TGTGCCAGCAGCTTAGTAGAGGAGGATGAAAAACTGTTTTTT. It yields the protein CASSLVEEDEKLFF.

The V gene is TRBV28, the J gene TRBJ2-1; maybe TRBD1 (5 bases). The germline CDR1 and CDR2 sequences are MDHEN and SYDVKM. The ends were cut back, 3 bases at V and 7 bases at J, with 10 bases in the middle. The CDR3 has 13 amino acids. CDR3 residues: CASSFRAGNEQFF. DNA of the CDR3: TGTGCCAGCAGTTTCCGCGCAGGGAATGAGCAGTTCTTC.

The chain joins TRBV4-3 to TRBJ2-7; D gene ambiguous. From germline, CDR1 is LGHNA and CDR2 YSLEER. Trimming shortened V by 0 bases and J by 2 bases, and 11 bases separated the two germline ends. The CDR3 has 15 residues. CDR3 protein: CASSQDYSWPYEQYF. In DNA, the CDR3 is TGCGCCAGCAGCCAAGATTATTCTTGGCCCTACGAGCAGTACTTC.

V usage is TRBV20-1 and J usage is TRBJ2-4, with D possibly matching TRBD1 (5 bases). The last part of the DNA fits TRBJ2-7 better; the J call may be wrong. The CDR3 is 12 residues long. In germline, CDR1 is DFQATT, CDR2 SNEGSKA (reference sequence). DNA for the CDR3: TGCAGTGCTAGGGGGCTGAACTACGAGCAGTACTTC. Translating gives CSARGLNYEQYF.

A word on this clonotype: A junction boundary mismatches the germline segment, possibly from a read error. The chain employs TRBV9 and TRBJ1-2, with 10 nucleotides matching TRBD1. Germline V gene sequence: CDR1 SGDLS, CDR2 YYNGEE. The CDR3 contains 14 residues. The CDR3 here is CAGSDGQGVYGYTF. The CDR3 region has the DNA TGTGCCGGCAGCGACGGACAGGGGGTCTATGGCTACACCTTC. The variable domain in full, completed from reference TRBV9 and TRBJ1-2, reads DSGVTQTPKHLITATGQRVTLRCSPRSGDLSVYWYQQSLDQGLQFLIQYYNGEERAKGNILERFSAQQFPDLHSELNLSSLELGDSALYFCAGSDGQGVYGYTFGSGTRLTVV.